The rows below give T cell receptor beta chains drawn from one sample of a study of high-grade serous ovarian cancer treatment subgroups. Assay: immunoSEQ multiplex PCR; the TCRdb copy retains only in-frame clones and omits some. This table holds 4,000 or so clones, 65% to 80% found once. Sequencing input: tumor tissue. These receptors were collected from a human donor with high-grade serous ovarian cancer. The CDR3 runs from the conserved cysteine through the conserved F or W. A D gene is named only where the DNA matches it firmly. The size entry is marked missing in some rows and otherwise reads once, few, many or a size class.

v_call	j_call	clone_size	d_call	cdr3_aa	cdr3_nt
TRBV5-6	TRBJ1-1	.	.	CASSPGRGGNTEAFF	TGTGCCAGCAGCCCGGGGAGGGGGGGGAACACTGAAGCTTTCTTT
TRBV7-2	TRBJ2-5	.	TRBD2	CASTDGLAGALETQYF	TGTGCCAGCACCGACGGACTAGCGGGGGCTTTAGAGACCCAGTACTTC
TRBV5-6	TRBJ2-7	.	TRBD2	CASSGGLAGGSYEQYF	TGTGCCAGCAGCGGAGGACTAGCGGGGGGCTCCTACGAGCAGTACTTC
TRBV19	TRBJ2-7	.	.	CASGRDRYEQYF	TGTGCCTCGGGGCGGGACCGCTACGAGCAGTACTTC
TRBV6-5	TRBJ1-2	.	TRBD1	CASSSDRVNIYGYTF	TGTGCCAGCAGTAGCGACAGGGTTAATATCTATGGCTACACCTTC
TRBV5-1	TRBJ1-1	.	.	CASSFYSMNTEAFF	TGCGCCAGCAGCTTTTACAGCATGAACACTGAAGCTTTCTTT
TRBV5-1	TRBJ1-4	.	.	CASSLAGTFNEKLFF	TGCGCCAGCAGCTTGGCCGGGACATTTAATGAAAAACTGTTTTTT
TRBV7-8	TRBJ2-6	few	.	CASRTLQTSGANVLTF	TGTGCCAGTCGAACACTACAGACCTCTGGGGCCAACGTCCTGACTTTC
TRBV5-1	TRBJ2-3	.	.	CASQPFTGSTADTQYF	TGCGCCTCTCAGCCCTTTACAGGGTCTACAGCAGATACGCAGTATTTT
TRBV30	TRBJ2-3	once	.	CAWISGDTQYF	TGTGCCTGGATATCCGGCGATACGCAGTATTTT
TRBV30	TRBJ2-6	.	.	CAWSAPGAGANVLTF	TGTGCCTGGAGTGCGCCAGGGGCTGGGGCCAACGTCCTGACTTTC
TRBV11-2	TRBJ1-1	.	.	CASSLGTDNTEAFF	TGTGCCAGCAGCTTAGGGACAGATAACACTGAAGCTTTCTTT
TRBV2	TRBJ1-1	.	.	CASRRGTEAFF	TGTGCCAGCAGAAGGGGGACTGAAGCTTTCTTT
TRBV6-5	TRBJ1-2	.	TRBD1	CASSPRQGHGYTF	TGTGCCAGCAGTCCGCGACAGGGGCATGGCTACACCTTC
TRBV11-3	TRBJ1-1	.	TRBD1	CASSPSGQGATRDTEAFF	TGTGCCAGCAGCCCTTCCGGACAGGGGGCGACGAGGGACACTGAAGCTTTCTTT
TRBV6-1	TRBJ1-5	.	.	CASSELWVQGNQPQHF	TGTGCCAGCAGTGAATTGTGGGTTCAGGGGAATCAGCCCCAGCATTTT
TRBV15	TRBJ2-4	.	TRBD1	CATQHRGLAKNIQYF	TGTGCCACCCAGCACAGGGGGCTAGCCAAAAACATTCAGTACTTC
TRBV29-1	TRBJ2-5	.	.	CSVETSGETQYF	TGCAGCGTTGAAACCTCCGGCGAGACCCAGTACTTC
TRBV6-5	TRBJ1-1	.	.	CASSYAWGGNTEAFF	TGTGCCAGCAGTTACGCATGGGGAGGCAACACTGAAGCTTTCTTT
TRBV19	TRBJ1-1	.	.	CASSIGGMGAEAFF	TGTGCCAGTAGTATCGGAGGGATGGGCGCTGAAGCTTTCTTT
TRBV30	TRBJ1-1	.	.	CAWSPHWGMRAEAFF	TGTGCCTGGAGTCCTCATTGGGGCATGAGGGCTGAAGCTTTCTTT
TRBV7-9	TRBJ1-1	.	.	CASSLEQGAEAFF	TGTGCCAGCAGCTTAGAACAGGGAGCTGAAGCTTTCTTT
TRBV19	TRBJ2-3	.	.	CASSPRDGGEDTQYF	TGTGCCAGTAGTCCCCGGGACGGAGGCGAAGATACGCAGTATTTT
TRBV7-6	TRBJ1-3	.	.	CASSFWGQSSGNTIYF	TGTGCCAGCAGCTTTTGGGGACAAAGCTCTGGAAACACCATATATTTT
TRBV7-2	TRBJ2-1	.	TRBD1	CASSLDQDRGREQFF	TGTGCCAGCAGCTTAGACCAGGACAGGGGGCGGGAGCAGTTCTTC
TRBV10-3	TRBJ1-2	.	.	CAISESVPNYGYTF	TGTGCCATCAGTGAGTCGGTCCCTAACTATGGCTACACCTTC
TRBV10-1	TRBJ1-1	.	.	CASKVKGGPSTEAFF	TGCGCCAGCAAAGTGAAGGGGGGGCCGAGCACTGAAGCTTTCTTT
TRBV7-9	TRBJ2-5	.	.	CASSSWGVGGETQYF	TGTGCCAGCAGCTCCTGGGGCGTCGGCGGAGAGACCCAGTACTTC
TRBV21-1	TRBJ2-7	.	.	CASSNGLAGEQYF	TGTGCCAGCAGCAATGGGCTAGCTGGGGAGCAGTACTTC
TRBV5-5	TRBJ2-7	.	TRBD1	CASTAYGTGSEQYF	TGTGCCAGCACCGCCTACGGGACAGGGAGCGAGCAGTACTTC
TRBV7-2	TRBJ1-1	once	.	CASGEGMNTEAFF	TGTGCCAGCGGAGAGGGAATGAACACTGAAGCTTTCTTT
TRBV9	TRBJ1-1	.	.	CASSVVGGSAEAFF	TGTGCCAGCAGCGTAGTCGGGGGTAGCGCTGAAGCTTTCTTT
TRBV27	TRBJ2-5	.	TRBD1	CASSLLPGQPLSDQYF	TGTGCCAGCAGTTTGCTCCCGGGACAGCCCCTCAGTGACCAGTACTTC
TRBV6-1	TRBJ2-2	.	.	CASSEMAGHTGELFF	TGTGCCAGCAGTGAAATGGCCGGGCACACCGGGGAGCTGTTTTTT
TRBV19	TRBJ2-7	.	TRBD1	CASSMGQVSYEQYF	TGTGCCAGTAGTATGGGACAGGTCTCCTACGAGCAGTACTTC
TRBV11-3	TRBJ1-3	once	.	CASSLDTGPGNTIYF	TGTGCCAGCAGCTTAGATACAGGCCCCGGAAACACCATATATTTT
TRBV5-1	TRBJ1-1	.	.	CASSLRVGDTEAFF	TGCGCCAGCAGCTTGCGGGTGGGGGACACTGAAGCTTTCTTT
TRBV15	TRBJ1-2	once	TRBD1	CATSIGQGGGYTF	TGTGCCACCAGCATTGGACAGGGCGGGGGCTACACCTTC
TRBV5-1	TRBJ2-3	.	TRBD2	CASSLRSGGTDTQYF	TGCGCCAGCAGCTTGCGGAGCGGGGGGACAGATACGCAGTATTTT
TRBV5-5	TRBJ1-1	.	TRBD1	CASSRGQGNTEAFF	TGTGCCAGCAGCAGAGGACAGGGCAACACTGAAGCTTTCTTT
TRBV20-1	TRBJ2-4	.	.	CSAKGSNIQYF	TGCAGTGCTAAAGGGAGCAACATTCAGTACTTC
TRBV11-3	TRBJ2-2	.	TRBD2	CASSPGLAGGRLTGELFF	TGTGCCAGCAGCCCGGGACTAGCGGGGGGGCGATTGACCGGGGAGCTGTTTTTT
TRBV7-3	TRBJ2-1	.	.	CASSPGGIPAYNEQFF	TGTGCCAGCAGCCCAGGCGGGATACCGGCCTACAATGAGCAGTTCTTC